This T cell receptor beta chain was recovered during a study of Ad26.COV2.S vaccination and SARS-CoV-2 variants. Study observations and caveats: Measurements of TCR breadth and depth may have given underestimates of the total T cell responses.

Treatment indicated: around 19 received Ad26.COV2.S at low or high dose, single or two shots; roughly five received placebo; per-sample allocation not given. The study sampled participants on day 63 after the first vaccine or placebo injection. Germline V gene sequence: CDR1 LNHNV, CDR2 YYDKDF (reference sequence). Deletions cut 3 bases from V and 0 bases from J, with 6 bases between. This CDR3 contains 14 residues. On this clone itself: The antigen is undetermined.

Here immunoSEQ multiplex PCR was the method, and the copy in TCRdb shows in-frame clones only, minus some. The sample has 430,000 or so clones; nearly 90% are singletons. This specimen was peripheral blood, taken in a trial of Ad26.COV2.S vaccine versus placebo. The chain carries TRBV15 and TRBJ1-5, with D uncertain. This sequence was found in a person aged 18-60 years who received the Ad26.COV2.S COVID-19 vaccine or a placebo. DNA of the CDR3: TGTGCCACCAGCAGTTTGTATAGCAATCAGCCCCAGCATTTT. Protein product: CATSSLYSNQPQHF. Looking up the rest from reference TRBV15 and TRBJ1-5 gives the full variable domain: DAMVIQNPRYQVTQFGKPVTLSCSQTLNHNVMYWYQQKSSQAPKLLFHYYDKDFNNEADTPDNFQSRRPNTSFCFLDIRSPGLGDTAMYLCATSSLYSNQPQHFGDGTRLSIL.